This T cell receptor (beta chain) was recorded in a study of T-cell memory formation after mild COVID-19. MiXCR was run by TCRdb on the 5' RACE reads, yielding one entry per CDR3 protein. The data show about 290,000 distinct CDR3 sequences, under 20% seen once. There are a few counts of this clonotype. Its matching antigen is unknown. V was trimmed by 4 bases and J by 7 bases, leaving 13 bases between them. Germline V gene sequence: CDR1 SQVTM, CDR2 ANQGSEA. The CDR3 loop spans 12 amino acids. Findings and limits, study-wide: Day 15 to 85 contracting clones showed balanced CD4/CD8; day 15 to 37 expanders favored CD4+. There was no confirmation that second-wave clones peaking on day 37 were SARS-CoV-2 specific.

This clonotype was obtained from a man younger than 35 who had mild COVID-19 (a few samples of this study predate the infection). Cell type and time point are not known. V is TRBV29-1 and J is TRBJ1-1, with D perhaps TRBD1 (5 bases). Sequenced: PBMCs or a T cell subset sorted from them (not recorded which). CDR3 coding DNA: TGCAGCGTTGCAAACCTTGGGGGTGAAGCTTTCTTT. It codes for CSVANLGGEAFF.